This T cell receptor (beta chain) originates from a study of T cells in Graves' hyperthyroidism and ophthalmopathy. About the study: Peripheral blood specimens were obtained at initial diagnosis, prior to any treatment.

Amplification yielded TCR beta CDR3 regions, with RNA transcripts as the source. An initial round of RT-PCR targeting the TCR CDR3 relied on the HTBI primer set. TCRdb re-analysed the multiplex PCR reads in MiXCR, keeping a single row per CDR3 protein. The data contain 800,000 or so distinct CDR3 sequences, 35% to 40% of them singletons. Patients were excluded for uncontrolled infection, other autoimmune disease, pregnancy or lactation. Diagnosis rested on symptoms, serum thyroxine and TRAb, thyroid ultrasound, and orbital computed tomography. General study points: Ophthalmopathy was model-predicted a median roughly 6.3 months pre-onset.

This clonotype was detected ten times or more. The antigen remains unidentified. Sequenced input: blood. The receptor's source is a man between 18 and 29 years old with Graves' hyperthyroidism.

CDR3 in DNA: TGTGCCAGTAGTATATGGACAGGGGACTATGGCTACACCTTC. This gives the protein CASSIWTGDYGYTF. The chain combines TRBV19 with TRBJ1-2; 9 bases are a match to TRBD1. The CDR3 runs 14 residues. The V gene's germline CDR1 is LNHDA and CDR2 SQIVND (reference sequence). Losses at the gene ends were 2 bases for V and 3 bases for J; bases not matched to a gene: 1. The entire variable domain, with the rest obtained from reference TRBV19 and TRBJ1-2, is as follows: DGGITQSPKYLFRKEGQNVTLSCEQNLNHDAMYWYRQDPGQGLRLIYYSQIVNDFQKGDIAEGYSVSREKKESFPLTVTSAQKNPTAFYLCASSIWTGDYGYTFGSGTRLTVV.